These 28 T cell receptor beta chains were all obtained from the same sample, sequenced in a study of shared clonotypes between healthy human individuals. Assay used: immunoSEQ multiplex PCR; TCRdb lists only in-frame clones, some missing. Seen here are roughly 550,000 clones, nearly 97% observed once, and the top ten hold around 0.097%. The naive CD8 population came from CD45RO-negative cells selected for CCR7, without terminally differentiated effector memory CD45RA+ cells. What was sequenced was naive CD8+ T cells sorted from blood. The source of these receptors is a young woman in good health.

In its sample, this clone was seen a few times. V usage is TRBV2 and J usage is TRBJ2-7; D is unresolved. CDR1 and CDR2 from the germline V gene are SNHLY and FYNNEI. Trimming stripped 7 bases from V and 3 bases from J, with 10 bases between. The CDR3 contains 12 residues. CDR3 bases: TGTGCCAGCACCGGACCAGACTACGAGCAGTACTTC. This encodes CASTGPDYEQYF.

The chain recombines TRBV9 with TRBJ2-1; 9 nucleotides align to TRBD2. The CDR3 spans 15 residues. Germline V lookup: CDR1 SGDLS, CDR2 YYNGEE. With V trimmed by 5 bases and J by 3 bases, 6 bases remained unmatched. The CDR3 DNA reads TGTGCCAGCAGTAATAGCGGGAGCCACTACAATGAGCAGTTCTTC. It specifies CASSNSGSHYNEQFF.

The J gene is TRBJ1-1, the V gene TRBV7-9, with unresolved D. With 4 bases removed from V and 7 bases from J, the gap between germline ends came to 10 bases. CDR1 and CDR2 (germline): SEHNR, FQNEAQ (reference sequence). CDR3 size: 12 residues. CDR3 in amino acids: CASSSTTVEAFF. CDR3 bases: TGTGCCAGCAGCTCGACGACGGTTGAAGCTTTCTTT.

CDR3 protein: CASSEGLNEQYF. In nucleotides, the CDR3 is TGTGCCAGCAGTGAGGGACTAAACGAGCAGTACTTC. V gene TRBV2 combines with J gene TRBJ2-7, with 7 positions matching TRBD2. This CDR3 is 12 amino acids long. The J segment lost 5 bases and the V segment lost 3 bases, leaving 1 base of the junction unmatched. Per germline, CDR1 SNHLY and CDR2 FYNNEI.

The J gene is TRBJ2-7, the V gene TRBV6-6; D ambiguous. There are 14 residues in the CDR3. Trimming took 0 bases from V and 3 from J, leaving 9 bases between them. The germline V gene has CDR1 MNHNY and CDR2 SVGAGI (reference sequence). DNA for the CDR3: TGTGCCAGCAGTTACTCTGCCGAGCTCTACGAGCAGTACTTC. Encoded protein: CASSYSAELYEQYF.

This chain links TRBV27 with TRBJ1-3; the D is unclear. The CDR3 is made up of 15 amino acids. CDR1 is MNHEY and CDR2 is SMNVEV in the germline V gene (reference sequence). Trimming pared 1 base from V and 2 bases from J, leaving 9 bases between. CDR3 residues: CASSLFSGTGNTIYF. The CDR3, as DNA: TGTGCCAGCAGTTTATTCAGTGGGACTGGAAACACCATATATTTT.

This rearrangement joins TRBV14 to TRBJ2-1; D is perhaps TRBD2 (5 bases). CDR3 size: 15 residues. Germline V gene data show CDR1 as SGHDN and CDR2 as FVKESK. The V gene lost 0 bases and the J gene lost 8 bases, with 14 bases spanning the gap. The CDR3 is CASSQDPGVMDEQFF. The CDR3 DNA is TGTGCCAGCAGCCAAGACCCCGGGGTGATGGATGAGCAGTTCTTC.

V usage is TRBV19 and J usage is TRBJ2-1; D not certain. V lost 3 bases and J lost 9, with 9 bases in between. The germline CDR1 and CDR2 sequences are LNHDA and SQIVND (reference sequence). CDR3 length: 12 amino acids. CDR3 in amino acids: CASSMGLSEQFF. In DNA form, the CDR3 reads TGTGCCAGTAGTATGGGCCTTAGTGAGCAGTTCTTC. The entire variable domain, with the rest obtained from reference TRBV19 and TRBJ2-1, is as follows: DGGITQSPKYLFRKEGQNVTLSCEQNLNHDAMYWYRQDPGQGLRLIYYSQIVNDFQKGDIAEGYSVSREKKESFPLTVTSAQKNPTAFYLCASSMGLSEQFFGPGTRLTVL.

The chain has TRBV6-1 and TRBJ2-5; the match to TRBD2 covers 11 bases. Trimming at V came to 0 bases and at J to 2 bases, leaving 11 bases not matched to a gene. The CDR3 loop spans 19 amino acids. CDR1 and CDR2 (germline): MNHNS, SASEGT. DNA of the CDR3: TGTGCCAGCAGTGAAGCGCCTAGCGGGAGGTGGGATGGGCAAGAGACCCAGTACTTC. It is translated as CASSEAPSGRWDGQETQYF.

The genes are TRBV13 and TRBJ2-1; D tentatively reads TRBD1 or TRBD2 (5 bases each). CDR1 is PRHDT, CDR2 FYEKMQ, per germline (reference sequence). Trimming took 3 bases from V and 8 from J, leaving 14 bases between them. The CDR3 is 14 amino acids. CDR3 nucleotide sequence: TGTGCCAGCAGCTTCTTGGGGACGGAGGATGAGCAGTTCTTC. Its protein product is CASSFLGTEDEQFF.

The chain combines TRBV5-4 with TRBJ2-3, with TRBD2 matching over 9 bases. This CDR3 comprises 16 residues. Germline V CDR1 and CDR2: SGHNT, YYREEE (reference sequence). V lost 4 bases, J lost 3 bases, and 9 bases stayed unmatched. Here the CDR3 DNA reads TGTGCCAGCAGCACGCTCCTAGCGGGGAGAACAGATACGCAGTATTTT. Translating gives CASSTLLAGRTDTQYF.

The gene calls are TRBV7-9 and TRBJ1-1, with a possible D match to TRBD1 (6 bases). The CDR3 consists of 16 residues. Looked up from germline, CDR1 is SEHNR and CDR2 is FQNEAQ (reference sequence). Between the trimmed V and J ends, which lost 2 bases and 0 bases, there was a span of 13 bases. The CDR3, as DNA: TGTGCCAGCAGCTTATCTCGGACAGAAATGAACACTGAAGCTTTCTTT. It codes for CASSLSRTEMNTEAFF.

The chain couples TRBV27 to TRBJ2-5; D remains unclear. The length of the CDR3 is 16 residues. Germline CDR1 and CDR2: MNHEY and SMNVEV (reference sequence). Trimming took off 0 bases at V and 5 bases at J, with 16 bases between the two ends. CDR3 in DNA: TGTGCCAGCAGTTTATCTACCCCCCTAGTGGGCGAGACCCAGTACTTC. Translating it yields CASSLSTPLVGETQYF.

A note on this clone: The same CDR3 can be traced to other DNA sequences in this sample. The chain employs TRBV7-9 and TRBJ2-2; D is uncertain. V was shortened by 11 bases and J by 8 bases, with 15 bases between the two germline ends. CDR3 length: 12 amino acids. Germline V gene lookup returns CDR1 SEHNR and CDR2 FQNEAQ (reference sequence). The CDR3 spells CAWLVPTGELFF. DNA of the CDR3: TGTGCCTGGCTGGTGCCCACAGGGGAGCTGTTTTTT.

The chain employs TRBV27 and TRBJ2-1; 10 bases match TRBD2. The germline V gene encodes CDR1 MNHEY and CDR2 SMNVEV (reference sequence). Trimming cost V 6 bases and J 7 bases; bases outside gene matches: 12. The CDR3 runs 16 residues. This CDR3 reads CASSPMASGRWNEQFF. The CDR3 bases are TGTGCCAGCAGCCCAATGGCTAGCGGGAGATGGAATGAGCAGTTCTTC.

The V gene is TRBV27, the J gene TRBJ1-2; TRBD1 might be the D (5 bases). The CDR3 contains 14 residues. CDR1 and CDR2 (germline): MNHEY, SMNVEV (reference sequence). V dropped 8 bases and J dropped 0 bases, with 13 bases sitting between them. CDR3 in amino acids: CASRPGGANYGYTF. The CDR3 bases are TGTGCCAGCCGGCCGGGGGGTGCTAACTATGGCTACACCTTC.

As to this clone: Other nucleotide sequences in the sample specify the same CDR3. The CDR3 spells CASSLLGETQYF. CDR3 sequence (DNA): TGTGCCAGCAGCTTACTCGGCGAGACCCAGTACTTC. The rearrangement links TRBV7-9 to TRBJ2-5; no clear D gene. In germline, CDR1 is SEHNR, CDR2 FQNEAQ (reference sequence). The CDR3 totals 12 residues. V dropped 2 bases and J dropped 5 bases, with 6 bases sitting between them.

As DNA, the CDR3 is TGTGCCAGCAGGTTGGGCTTGGGGGGTGAGCAGTTCTTC. This gives the protein CASRLGLGGEQFF. V gene TRBV25-1 combines with J gene TRBJ2-1; D possibly corresponds to TRBD2 (6 bases). This CDR3 comprises 13 residues. V was trimmed by 6 bases and J by 9 bases, leaving 15 bases between them. The V gene's germline CDR1 is MGHDK and CDR2 SYGVNS.

For this clone: Germline and junction disagree at one end, which may indicate a read error. The DNA of the CDR3 is TGTGCCAGCAGTGCCATTCAAGGTGGTCAGCCCCAGCATTTT. Its protein is CASSAIQGGQPQHF. The chain recombines TRBV10-3 with TRBJ1-5; D remains ambiguous. Germline V lookup: CDR1 ENHRY, CDR2 SYGVKD. The CDR3 has 14 residues.

V usage is TRBV7-6 and J usage is TRBJ2-1, with a tentative D call TRBD2 (6 bases). Germline V gene lookup returns CDR1 SGHVS and CDR2 FNYEAQ. The CDR3 length is 16 residues. Trimming removed 5 bases from V and 7 bases from J, with 21 bases in between. The DNA of the CDR3 is TGTGCCAGCAGCCCCGAGGGCGGGACCTCCGGGAATGAGCAGTTCTTC. It is translated as CASSPEGGTSGNEQFF.

The CDR3 bases are TGTGCCAGCAGTTACACCGTCATGGACACTGAAGCTTTCTTT. The encoded protein is CASSYTVMDTEAFF. The chain is built from TRBV6-5 and TRBJ1-1; no clear D gene. From germline, CDR1 is MNHEY and CDR2 SVGAGI. The CDR3 loop spans 14 amino acids. Between the trimmed V and J ends, which lost 2 bases and 3 bases, there was a span of 10 bases.

V gene TRBV11-2 combines with J gene TRBJ2-7; no firm D call. The CDR3 has 15 amino acids. Between the trimmed V and J ends, which lost 2 bases and 1 base, there was a span of 12 bases. Germline values: CDR1 SGHAT, CDR2 FQNNGV. In DNA, the CDR3 is TGTGCCAGCAGCTTACCGCAGGCAAATTCCTACGAGCAGTACTTC. It yields the protein CASSLPQANSYEQYF.

This chain links TRBV7-9 with TRBJ2-7; 8 positions match TRBD1. V lost 2 bases, J lost 3 bases, and 9 bases stayed unmatched. The CDR3 extends over 16 amino acids. Germline loops: CDR1 SEHNR, CDR2 FQNEAQ (reference sequence). The chain's CDR3 is CASSLNPTGGLYEQYF. The CDR3 DNA follows: TGTGCCAGCAGCTTAAATCCCACAGGGGGACTCTACGAGCAGTACTTC.

The V gene is TRBV5-8, the J gene TRBJ2-7; 13 bases align to TRBD2. The CDR3 sequence is 16 residues long. V lost 4 bases and J lost 5; bases outside the gene matches: 9. CDR1 and CDR2 (germline): SGHTS, YDEGEE. CDR3 region: CASSKGLAGAIHEQYF. CDR3 coding DNA: TGTGCCAGCAGCAAAGGACTAGCGGGAGCTATCCACGAGCAGTACTTC.

The V call is TRBV27, the J call TRBJ2-7; D gene unclear. The germline V gene has CDR1 MNHEY and CDR2 SMNVEV (reference sequence). CDR3 length: 13 amino acids. Trimming pared 3 bases from V and 3 bases from J, leaving 9 bases between. The CDR3, as DNA: TGTGCCAGCAGTTTTGATCCGGGCTACGAGCAGTACTTC. It yields the protein CASSFDPGYEQYF.

This chain connects TRBV6-4 to TRBJ2-7; TRBD2 is a possible D gene (5 bases). Trimming stripped 6 bases from V and 2 bases from J, with 17 bases between. Germline CDR1 reads MRHNA; CDR2 reads SNTAGT. The CDR3 consists of 15 residues. CDR3 loop: CASSAKQVGAYEQYF. DNA for the CDR3: TGTGCCAGCAGCGCCAAGCAGGTCGGGGCCTACGAGCAGTACTTC.

The chain uses TRBV29-1 and TRBJ2-7, with D possibly matching TRBD2 (6 bases). Between the trimmed V and J ends, which lost 7 bases and 1 base, there was a span of 11 bases. Germline assignment: CDR1 SQVTM and CDR2 ANQGSEA. The length of the CDR3 is 12 residues. CDR3 bases: TGCAGCGCGGCGGGGAATTCCTACGAGCAGTACTTC. It translates to CSAAGNSYEQYF.

The V and J genes are TRBV9 and TRBJ2-5; D gene ambiguous. The last part of the DNA fits TRBJ2-7 better; the J call may be wrong. CDR3 length equals 18 residues. The germline CDR1 and CDR2 sequences are SGDLS and YYNGEE. The CDR3 bases are TGTGCCAGCAGCGTAGCCGACCCTTATGACGGTAGCTCCTACGAGCAGTACTTC. Its protein product is CASSVADPYDGSSYEQYF.